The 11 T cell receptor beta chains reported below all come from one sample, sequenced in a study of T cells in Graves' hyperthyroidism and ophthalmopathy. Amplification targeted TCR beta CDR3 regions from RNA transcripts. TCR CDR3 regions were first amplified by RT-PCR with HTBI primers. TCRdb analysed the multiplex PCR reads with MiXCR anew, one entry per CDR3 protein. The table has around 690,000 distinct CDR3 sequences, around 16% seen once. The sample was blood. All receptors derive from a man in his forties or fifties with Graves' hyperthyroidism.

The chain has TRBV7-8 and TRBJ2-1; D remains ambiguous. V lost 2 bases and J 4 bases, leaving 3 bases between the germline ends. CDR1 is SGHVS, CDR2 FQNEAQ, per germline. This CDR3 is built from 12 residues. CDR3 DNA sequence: TGTGCCAGCAGCTTAAAGTACAATGAGCAGTTCTTC. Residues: CASSLKYNEQFF.

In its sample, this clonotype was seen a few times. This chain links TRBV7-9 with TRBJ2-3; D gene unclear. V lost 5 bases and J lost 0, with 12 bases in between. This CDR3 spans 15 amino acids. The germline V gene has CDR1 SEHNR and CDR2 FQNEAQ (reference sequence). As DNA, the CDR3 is TGTGCCAGCAGCCTCCGCCTGTCTAGCACAGATACGCAGTATTTT. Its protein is CASSLRLSSTDTQYF.

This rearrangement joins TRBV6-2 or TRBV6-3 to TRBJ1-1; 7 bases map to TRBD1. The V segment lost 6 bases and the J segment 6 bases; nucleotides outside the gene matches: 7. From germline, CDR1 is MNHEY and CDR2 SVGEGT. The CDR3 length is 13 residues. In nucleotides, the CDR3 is TGTGCCAGCAGGGCTGACAGGGTATCTGAAGCTTTCTTT. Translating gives CASRADRVSEAFF.

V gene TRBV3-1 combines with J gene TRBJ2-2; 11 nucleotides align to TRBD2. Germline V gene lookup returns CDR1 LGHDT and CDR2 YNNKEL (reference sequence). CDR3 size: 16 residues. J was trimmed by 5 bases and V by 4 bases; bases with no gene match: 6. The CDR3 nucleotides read TGTGCCAGCAGCCTACTAGCGGGAGAGGGTACCGGGGAGCTGTTTTTT. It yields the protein CASSLLAGEGTGELFF.

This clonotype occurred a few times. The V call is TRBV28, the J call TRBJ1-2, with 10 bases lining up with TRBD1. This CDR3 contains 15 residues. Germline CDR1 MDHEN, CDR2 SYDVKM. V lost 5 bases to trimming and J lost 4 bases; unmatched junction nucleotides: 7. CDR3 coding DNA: TGTGCCAGCAGTCGACAGGGGGCAATAGGCTATGGCTACACCTTC. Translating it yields CASSRQGAIGYGYTF.

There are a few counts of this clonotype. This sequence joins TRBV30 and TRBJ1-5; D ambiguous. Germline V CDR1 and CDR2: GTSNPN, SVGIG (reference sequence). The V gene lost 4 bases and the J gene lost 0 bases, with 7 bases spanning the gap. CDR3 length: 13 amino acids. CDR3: CAWNSDSNQPQHF. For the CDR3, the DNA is TGTGCCTGGAACTCGGATAGCAATCAGCCCCAGCATTTT.

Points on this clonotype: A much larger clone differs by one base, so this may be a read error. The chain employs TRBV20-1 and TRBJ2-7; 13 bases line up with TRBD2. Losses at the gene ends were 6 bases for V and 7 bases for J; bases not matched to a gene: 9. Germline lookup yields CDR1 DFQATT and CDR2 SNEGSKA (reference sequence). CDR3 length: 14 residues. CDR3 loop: CSARTSGSHWEQYF. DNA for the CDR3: TGCAGTGCAAGGACTAGCGGGAGTCATTGGGAGCAGTACTTC.

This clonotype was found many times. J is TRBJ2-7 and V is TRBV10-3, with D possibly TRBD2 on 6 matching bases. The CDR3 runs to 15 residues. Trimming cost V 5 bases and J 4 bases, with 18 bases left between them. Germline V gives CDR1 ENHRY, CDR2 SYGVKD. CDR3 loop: CAISYAGTSEYEQYF. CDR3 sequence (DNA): TGTGCCATCAGTTACGCCGGGACTTCCGAATACGAGCAGTACTTC.

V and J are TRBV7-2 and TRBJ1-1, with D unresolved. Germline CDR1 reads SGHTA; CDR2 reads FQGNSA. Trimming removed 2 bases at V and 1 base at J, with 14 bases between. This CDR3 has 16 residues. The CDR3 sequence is CASSLSLGATNTEAFF. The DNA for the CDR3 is TGTGCCAGCAGCTTATCCCTCGGTGCAACGAACACTGAAGCTTTCTTT.

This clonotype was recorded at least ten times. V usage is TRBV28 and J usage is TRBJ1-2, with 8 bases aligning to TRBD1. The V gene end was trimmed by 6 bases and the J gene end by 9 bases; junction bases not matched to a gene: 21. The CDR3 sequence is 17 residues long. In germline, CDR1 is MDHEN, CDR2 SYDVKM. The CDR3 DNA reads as TGTGCCAGCAGCCGCACCTCACTCGCGCCAGGGGGCAAGAGCTACACCTTC. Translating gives CASSRTSLAPGGKSYTF.

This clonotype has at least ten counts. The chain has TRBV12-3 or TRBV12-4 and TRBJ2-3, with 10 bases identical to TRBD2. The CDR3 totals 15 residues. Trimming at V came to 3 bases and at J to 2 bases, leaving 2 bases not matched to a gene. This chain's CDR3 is CASSLSGRATDTQYF. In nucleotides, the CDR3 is TGTGCCAGCAGTTTGAGCGGGAGGGCCACAGATACGCAGTATTTT.